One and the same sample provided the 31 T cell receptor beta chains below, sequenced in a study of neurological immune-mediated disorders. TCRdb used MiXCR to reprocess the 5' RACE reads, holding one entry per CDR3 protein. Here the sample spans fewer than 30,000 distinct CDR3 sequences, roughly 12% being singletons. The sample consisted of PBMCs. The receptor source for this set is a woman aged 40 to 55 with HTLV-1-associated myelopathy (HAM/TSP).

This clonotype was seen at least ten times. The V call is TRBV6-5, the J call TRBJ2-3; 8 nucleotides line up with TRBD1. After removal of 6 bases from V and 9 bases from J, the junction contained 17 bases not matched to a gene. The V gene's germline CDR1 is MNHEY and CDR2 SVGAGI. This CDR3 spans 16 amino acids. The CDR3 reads CASRNQGAGSLGTQYF. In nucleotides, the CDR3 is TGTGCCAGCAGAAATCAGGGGGCTGGGAGTCTGGGGACGCAGTATTTT.

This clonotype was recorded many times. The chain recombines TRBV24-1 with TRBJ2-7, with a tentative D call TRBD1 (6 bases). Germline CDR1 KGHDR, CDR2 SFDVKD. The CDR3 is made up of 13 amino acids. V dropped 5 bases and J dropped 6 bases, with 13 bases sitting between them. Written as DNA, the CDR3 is TGTGCCACCAGTGTTCAGGGGTACGGCGAGCAGTACTTC. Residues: CATSVQGYGEQYF.

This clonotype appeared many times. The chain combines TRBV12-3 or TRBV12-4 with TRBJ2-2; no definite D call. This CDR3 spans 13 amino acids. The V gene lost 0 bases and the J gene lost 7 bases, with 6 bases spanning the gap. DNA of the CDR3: TGTGCCAGCAGTTTAGCCATAAACGGGGAGCTGTTTTTT. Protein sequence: CASSLAINGELFF.

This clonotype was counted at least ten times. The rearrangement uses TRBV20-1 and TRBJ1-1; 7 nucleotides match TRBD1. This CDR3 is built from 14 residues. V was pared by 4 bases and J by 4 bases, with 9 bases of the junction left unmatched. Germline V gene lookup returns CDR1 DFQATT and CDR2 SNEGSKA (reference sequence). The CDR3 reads CSATEGARGTEAFF. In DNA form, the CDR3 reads TGCAGTGCTACGGAGGGGGCTCGGGGCACTGAAGCTTTCTTT.

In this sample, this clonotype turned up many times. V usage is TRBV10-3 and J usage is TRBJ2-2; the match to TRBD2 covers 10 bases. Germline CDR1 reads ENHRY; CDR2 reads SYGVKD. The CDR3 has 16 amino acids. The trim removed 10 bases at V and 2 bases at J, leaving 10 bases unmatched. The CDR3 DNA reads TGTGCCACGCAAGGCCTAGCGGGGGTCAACACCGGGGAGCTGTTTTTT. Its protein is CATQGLAGVNTGELFF.

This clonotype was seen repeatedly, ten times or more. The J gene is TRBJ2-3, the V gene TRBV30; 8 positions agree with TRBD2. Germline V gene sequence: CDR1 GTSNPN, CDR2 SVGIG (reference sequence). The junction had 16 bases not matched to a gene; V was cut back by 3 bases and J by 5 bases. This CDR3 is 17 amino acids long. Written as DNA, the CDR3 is TGTGCCTGGAGGAAACGGGAGGGGGGGGGCCTCAGAGATACGCAGTATTTT. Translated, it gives CAWRKREGGGLRDTQYF.

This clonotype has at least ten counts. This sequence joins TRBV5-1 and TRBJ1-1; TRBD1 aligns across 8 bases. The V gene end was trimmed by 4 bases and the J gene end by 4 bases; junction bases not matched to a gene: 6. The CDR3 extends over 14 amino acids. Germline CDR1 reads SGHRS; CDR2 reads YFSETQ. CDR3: CASSDTGGITEAFF. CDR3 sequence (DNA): TGCGCCAGCAGCGATACAGGGGGGATCACTGAAGCTTTCTTT.

The CDR3 spells CASSEHRDRGRDTQYF. DNA of the CDR3: TGTGCCAGCAGCGAACACCGGGACAGGGGGCGAGATACGCAGTATTTT. The J gene is TRBJ2-3, the V gene TRBV7-9, with 12 bases fitting TRBD1. CDR1 is SEHNR and CDR2 is FQNEAQ in the germline V gene (reference sequence). CDR3 size: 16 residues. J lost 5 bases, V lost 5 bases, and 8 bases had no gene match.

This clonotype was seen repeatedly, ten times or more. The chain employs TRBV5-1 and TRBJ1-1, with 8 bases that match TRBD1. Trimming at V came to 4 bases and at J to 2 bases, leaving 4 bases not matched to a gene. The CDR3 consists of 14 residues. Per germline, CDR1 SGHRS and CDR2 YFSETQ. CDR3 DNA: TGCGCCAGCAGCGGACAGGGTGGCAACACTGAAGCTTTCTTT. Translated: CASSGQGGNTEAFF. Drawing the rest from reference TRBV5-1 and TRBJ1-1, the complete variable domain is KAGVTQTPRYLIKTRGQQVTLSCSPISGHRSVSWYQQTPGQGLQFLFEYFSETQRNKGNFPGRFSGRQFSNSRSEMNVSTLELGDSALYLCASSGQGGNTEAFFGQGTRLTVV.

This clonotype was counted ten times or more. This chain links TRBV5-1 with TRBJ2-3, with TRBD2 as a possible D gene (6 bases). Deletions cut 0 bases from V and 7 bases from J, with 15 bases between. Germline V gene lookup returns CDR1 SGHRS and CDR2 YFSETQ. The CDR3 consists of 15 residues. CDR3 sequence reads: CASSLEASVGNTQYF. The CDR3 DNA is TGCGCCAGCAGCTTGGAGGCTAGCGTGGGGAATACGCAGTATTTT.

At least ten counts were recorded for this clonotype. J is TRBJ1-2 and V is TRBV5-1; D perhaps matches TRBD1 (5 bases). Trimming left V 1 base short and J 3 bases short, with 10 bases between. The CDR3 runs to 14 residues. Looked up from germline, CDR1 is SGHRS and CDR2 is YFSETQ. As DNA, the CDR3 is TGCGCCAGCAGCTTGTTGCAGGGAGACTATGGCTACACCTTC. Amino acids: CASSLLQGDYGYTF. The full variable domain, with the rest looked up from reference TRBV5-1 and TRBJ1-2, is KAGVTQTPRYLIKTRGQQVTLSCSPISGHRSVSWYQQTPGQGLQFLFEYFSETQRNKGNFPGRFSGRQFSNSRSEMNVSTLELGDSALYLCASSLLQGDYGYTFGSGTRLTVV.

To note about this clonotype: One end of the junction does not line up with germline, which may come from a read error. CDR3 DNA: TGTGCCAGCAGTTCAAGCCGAACAGGGGGTAACGAAAAACTGTCTTTT. Encoded protein: CASSSSRTGGNEKLSF. The chain joins TRBV12-3 or TRBV12-4 to TRBJ1-4, with 8 bases lining up with TRBD1. The CDR3 covers 16 residues.

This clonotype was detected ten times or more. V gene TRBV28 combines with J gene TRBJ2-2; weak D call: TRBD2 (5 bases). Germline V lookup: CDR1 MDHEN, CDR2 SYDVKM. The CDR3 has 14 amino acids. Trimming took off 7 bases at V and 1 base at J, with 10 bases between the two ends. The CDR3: CASTLAGNTGELFF. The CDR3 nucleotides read TGTGCCAGCACCTTGGCGGGGAACACCGGGGAGCTGTTTTTT.

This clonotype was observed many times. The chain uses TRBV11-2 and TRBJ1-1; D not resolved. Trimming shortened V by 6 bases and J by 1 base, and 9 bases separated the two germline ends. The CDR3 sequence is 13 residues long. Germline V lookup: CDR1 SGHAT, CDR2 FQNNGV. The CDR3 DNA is TGTGCCAGCAGGAACCCGGGGAACACTGAAGCTTTCTTT. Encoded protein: CASRNPGNTEAFF. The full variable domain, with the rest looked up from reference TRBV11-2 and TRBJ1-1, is EAGVAQSPRYKIIEKRQSVAFWCNPISGHATLYWYQQILGQGPKLLIQFQNNGVVDDSQLPKDRFSAERLKGVDSTLKIQPAKLEDSAVYLCASRNPGNTEAFFGQGTRLTVV.

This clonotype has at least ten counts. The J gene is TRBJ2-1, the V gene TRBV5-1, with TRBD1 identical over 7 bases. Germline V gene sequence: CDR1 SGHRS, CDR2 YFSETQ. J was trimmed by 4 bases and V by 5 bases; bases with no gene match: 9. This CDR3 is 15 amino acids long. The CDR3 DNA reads TGCGCCAGCAGTTCGGGACAGTCCCCTTACAATGAGCAGTTCTTC. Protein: CASSSGQSPYNEQFF. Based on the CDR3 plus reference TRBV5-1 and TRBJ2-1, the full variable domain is KAGVTQTPRYLIKTRGQQVTLSCSPISGHRSVSWYQQTPGQGLQFLFEYFSETQRNKGNFPGRFSGRQFSNSRSEMNVSTLELGDSALYLCASSSGQSPYNEQFFGPGTRLTVL.

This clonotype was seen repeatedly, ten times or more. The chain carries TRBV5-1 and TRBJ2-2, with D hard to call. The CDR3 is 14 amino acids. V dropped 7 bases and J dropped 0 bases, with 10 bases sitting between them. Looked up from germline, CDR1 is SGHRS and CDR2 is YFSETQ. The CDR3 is CASGSGSNTGELFF. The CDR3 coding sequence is TGCGCCAGCGGTTCTGGCTCGAACACCGGGGAGCTGTTTTTT.

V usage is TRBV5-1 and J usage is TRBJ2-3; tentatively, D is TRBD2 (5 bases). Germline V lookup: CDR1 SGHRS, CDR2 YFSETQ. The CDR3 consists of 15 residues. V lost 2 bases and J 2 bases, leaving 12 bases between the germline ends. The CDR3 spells CASSFGGGSTDTQYF. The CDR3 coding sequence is TGCGCCAGCAGCTTCGGAGGTGGCTCCACAGATACGCAGTATTTT.

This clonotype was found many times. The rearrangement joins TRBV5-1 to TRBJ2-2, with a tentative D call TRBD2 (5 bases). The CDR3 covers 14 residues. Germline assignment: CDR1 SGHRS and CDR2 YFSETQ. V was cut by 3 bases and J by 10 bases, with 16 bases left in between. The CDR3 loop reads CASSSTLATKELFF. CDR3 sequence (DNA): TGCGCCAGCAGCTCTACCCTCGCGACTAAGGAGCTGTTTTTT.

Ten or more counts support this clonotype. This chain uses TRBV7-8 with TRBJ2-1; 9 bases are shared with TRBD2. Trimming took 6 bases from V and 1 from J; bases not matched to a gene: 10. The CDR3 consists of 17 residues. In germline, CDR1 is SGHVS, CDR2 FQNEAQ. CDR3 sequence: CASSYFVAGASYNEQFF. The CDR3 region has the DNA TGTGCCAGCAGTTACTTTGTAGCGGGGGCTTCCTACAATGAGCAGTTCTTC.

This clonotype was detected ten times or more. In DNA, the CDR3 is TGCAGTGTCCTTGGGACAGGGGATAGGGAGCAGTACTTC. This translates into CSVLGTGDREQYF. The rearrangement uses TRBV20-1 and TRBJ2-7; TRBD1 agrees at 10 bases. CDR3 length: 13 residues. After removal of 7 bases from V and 7 bases from J, the junction contained 10 bases not matched to a gene. Per germline, CDR1 DFQATT and CDR2 SNEGSKA (reference sequence).

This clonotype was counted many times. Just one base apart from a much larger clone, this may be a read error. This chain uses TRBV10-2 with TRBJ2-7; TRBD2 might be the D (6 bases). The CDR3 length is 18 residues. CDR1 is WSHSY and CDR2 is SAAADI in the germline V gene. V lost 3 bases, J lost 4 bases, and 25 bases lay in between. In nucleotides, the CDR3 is TGCGCCAGCAGTGAACGTTTTAGTAGAGGGAGGACCAAGTACGAGCAGTACTTC. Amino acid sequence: CASSERFSRGRTKYEQYF.

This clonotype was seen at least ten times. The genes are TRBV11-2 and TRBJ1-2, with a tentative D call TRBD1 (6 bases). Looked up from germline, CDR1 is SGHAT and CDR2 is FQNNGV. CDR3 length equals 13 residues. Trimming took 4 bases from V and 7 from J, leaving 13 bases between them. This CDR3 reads CASSSGAGGGYTF. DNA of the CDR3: TGTGCCAGCAGCTCAGGGGCTGGGGGTGGCTACACCTTC.

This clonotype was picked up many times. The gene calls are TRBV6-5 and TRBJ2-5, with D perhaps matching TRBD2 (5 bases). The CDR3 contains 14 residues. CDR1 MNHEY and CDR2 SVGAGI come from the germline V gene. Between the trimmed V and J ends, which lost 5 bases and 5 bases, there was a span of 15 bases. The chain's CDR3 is CASSRGGSWETQYF. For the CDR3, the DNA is TGTGCCAGCAGTCGAGGAGGTAGTTGGGAGACCCAGTACTTC.

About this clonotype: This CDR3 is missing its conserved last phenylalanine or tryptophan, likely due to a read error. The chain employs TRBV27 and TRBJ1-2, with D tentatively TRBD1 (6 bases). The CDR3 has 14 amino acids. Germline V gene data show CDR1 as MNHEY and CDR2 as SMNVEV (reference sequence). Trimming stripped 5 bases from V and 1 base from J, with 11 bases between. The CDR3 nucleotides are TGTGCCAGCAGTGGACAGTGGATTAACTATGGCTACACCCTC. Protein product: CASSGQWINYGYTL.

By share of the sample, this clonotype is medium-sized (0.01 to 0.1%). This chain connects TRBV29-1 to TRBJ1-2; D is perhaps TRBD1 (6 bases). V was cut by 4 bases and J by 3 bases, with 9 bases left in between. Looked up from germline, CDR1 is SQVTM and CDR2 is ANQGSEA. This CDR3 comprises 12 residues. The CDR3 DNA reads TGCAGCGTTGCGGAGGGGGACTATGGCTACACCTTC. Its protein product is CSVAEGDYGYTF.

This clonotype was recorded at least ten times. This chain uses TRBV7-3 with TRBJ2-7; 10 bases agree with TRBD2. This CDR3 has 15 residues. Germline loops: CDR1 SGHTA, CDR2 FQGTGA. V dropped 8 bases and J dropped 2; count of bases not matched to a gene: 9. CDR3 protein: CASALSAGGPYEQYF. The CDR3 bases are TGTGCCAGCGCCCTATCAGCGGGGGGGCCCTACGAGCAGTACTTC.

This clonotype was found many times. In nucleotides, the CDR3 is TGCGCCAGCAGCTCGGATTGGGGGGTTAATTCACCCCTCCACTTT. Its protein is CASSSDWGVNSPLHF. The gene calls are TRBV5-1 and TRBJ1-6; a possible D gene is TRBD1 (5 bases). The germline V gene has CDR1 SGHRS and CDR2 YFSETQ. The CDR3 length is 15 residues. V was shortened by 3 bases and J by 6 bases, with 13 bases between the two germline ends. The complete variable domain, with remaining parts taken from reference TRBV5-1 and TRBJ1-6, reads KAGVTQTPRYLIKTRGQQVTLSCSPISGHRSVSWYQQTPGQGLQFLFEYFSETQRNKGNFPGRFSGRQFSNSRSEMNVSTLELGDSALYLCASSSDWGVNSPLHFGNGTRLTVT.

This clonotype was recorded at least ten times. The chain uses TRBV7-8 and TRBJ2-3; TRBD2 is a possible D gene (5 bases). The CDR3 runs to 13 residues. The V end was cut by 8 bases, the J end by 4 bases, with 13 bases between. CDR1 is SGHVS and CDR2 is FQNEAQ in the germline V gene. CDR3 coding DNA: TGTGCCAGCGATGGGAGTCCCGCAGATACGCAGTATTTT. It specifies CASDGSPADTQYF.

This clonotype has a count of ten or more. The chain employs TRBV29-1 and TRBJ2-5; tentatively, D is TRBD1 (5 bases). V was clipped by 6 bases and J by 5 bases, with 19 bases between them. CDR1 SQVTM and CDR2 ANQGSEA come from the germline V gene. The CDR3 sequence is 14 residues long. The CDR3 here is CSVETASVGETQYF. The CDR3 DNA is TGCAGCGTCGAGACAGCATCGGTTGGGGAGACCCAGTACTTC.

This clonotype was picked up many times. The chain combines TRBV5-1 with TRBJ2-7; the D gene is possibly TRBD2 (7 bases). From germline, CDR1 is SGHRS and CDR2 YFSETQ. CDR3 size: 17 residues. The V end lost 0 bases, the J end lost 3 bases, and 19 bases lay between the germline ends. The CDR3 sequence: CASSLATGRGTLYEQYF. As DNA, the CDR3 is TGCGCCAGCAGCTTGGCCACAGGGAGGGGGACCCTCTACGAGCAGTACTTC. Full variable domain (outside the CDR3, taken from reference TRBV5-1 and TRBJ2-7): KAGVTQTPRYLIKTRGQQVTLSCSPISGHRSVSWYQQTPGQGLQFLFEYFSETQRNKGNFPGRFSGRQFSNSRSEMNVSTLELGDSALYLCASSLATGRGTLYEQYFGPGTRLTVT.

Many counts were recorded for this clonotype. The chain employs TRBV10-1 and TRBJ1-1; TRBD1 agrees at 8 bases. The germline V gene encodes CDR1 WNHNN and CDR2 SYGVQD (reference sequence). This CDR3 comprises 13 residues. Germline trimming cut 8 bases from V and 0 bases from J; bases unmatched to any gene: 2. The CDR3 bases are TGCGCCAGCCGACAGGGGTTGAACACTGAAGCTTTCTTT. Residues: CASRQGLNTEAFF.